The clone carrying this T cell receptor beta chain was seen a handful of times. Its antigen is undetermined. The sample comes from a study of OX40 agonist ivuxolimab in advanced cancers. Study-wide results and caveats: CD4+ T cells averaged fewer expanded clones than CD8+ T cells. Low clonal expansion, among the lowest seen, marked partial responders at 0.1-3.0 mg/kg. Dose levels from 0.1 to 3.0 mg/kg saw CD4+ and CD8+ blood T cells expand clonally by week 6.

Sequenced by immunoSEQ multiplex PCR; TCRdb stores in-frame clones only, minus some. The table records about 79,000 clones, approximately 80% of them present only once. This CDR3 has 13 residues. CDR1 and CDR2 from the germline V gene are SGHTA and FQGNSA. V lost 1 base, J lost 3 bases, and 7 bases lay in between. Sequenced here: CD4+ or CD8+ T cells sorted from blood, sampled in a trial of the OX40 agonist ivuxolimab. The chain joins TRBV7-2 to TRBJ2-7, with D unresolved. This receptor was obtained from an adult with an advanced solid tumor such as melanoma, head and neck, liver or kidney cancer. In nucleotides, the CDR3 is TGTGCCAGCAGCTTAGAGAGGCTCTACGAGCAGTACTTC. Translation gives CASSLERLYEQYF.